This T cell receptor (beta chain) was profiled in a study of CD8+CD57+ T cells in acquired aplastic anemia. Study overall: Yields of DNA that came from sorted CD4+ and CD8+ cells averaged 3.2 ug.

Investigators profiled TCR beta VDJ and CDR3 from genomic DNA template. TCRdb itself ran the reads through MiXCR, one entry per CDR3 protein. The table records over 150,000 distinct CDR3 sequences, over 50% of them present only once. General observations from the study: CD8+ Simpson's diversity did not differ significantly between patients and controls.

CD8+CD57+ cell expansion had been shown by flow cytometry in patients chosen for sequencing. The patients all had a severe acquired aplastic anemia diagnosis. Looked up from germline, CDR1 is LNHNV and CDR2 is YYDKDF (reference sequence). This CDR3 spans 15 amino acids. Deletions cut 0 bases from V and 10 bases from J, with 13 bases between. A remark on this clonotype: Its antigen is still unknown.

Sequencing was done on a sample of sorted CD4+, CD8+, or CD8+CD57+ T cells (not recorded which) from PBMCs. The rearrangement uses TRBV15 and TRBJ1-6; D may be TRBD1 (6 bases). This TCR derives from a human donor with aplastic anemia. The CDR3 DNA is TGTGCCACCAGCAGAGATCTAGGGGGACGGTCACCCCTCCACTTT. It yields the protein CATSRDLGGRSPLHF.